Described below is a single TCR beta chain sequence and its context. The germline gene is not matched at one end of the junction; a read error may be the cause. This table comes from immunoSEQ multiplex PCR, and its TCRdb copy is limited to in-frame clones, with some not included. The table has approximately 100,000 clones, roughly 94% seen once. This entry is derived from a study of OX40 agonist ivuxolimab in advanced cancers. Germline CDR1 and CDR2: SSHAT and FNYEAQ (reference sequence). The CDR3 has 16 amino acids. The material sequenced was CD4+ or CD8+ T cells sorted from blood, taken in a trial of the OX40 agonist ivuxolimab. V is TRBV7-7 and J is TRBJ2-2; tentatively, D is TRBD1 or TRBD2 (6 bases each). This receptor was obtained from an adult with an advanced solid tumor such as melanoma, head and neck, liver or kidney cancer. The CDR3 loop is CASSLRAGTNTGELFF. CDR3 coding DNA: TGTGCTAGCAGCCTCCGGGCGGGGACAAACACCGGGGAGCTGTTTTTT.